This section outlines one TCR beta chain sequence together with its context. Its antigen is unknown. Per-nucleotide qualities are absent, and no much larger clonotype sits a single base away. The data are from a study of blood T cell repertoires in COVID-19 (dated by TCRdb to about 2020). Study-level background: Collaborator samples came from the United States, Italy and Spain and covered acute and convalescent phases of COVID-19. The prospective study material was composed of cDNA or gDNA derived from T cells, B-cell-depleted T cells, or PBMCs. Deeply sampled blood TCRbeta repertoires from subjects exposed to, actively infected with, or recovered from COVID-19 were included in the dataset. The repertoires were released in a freely available public database meant as a resource for research on the immune response to SARS-CoV-2. Samples came from the ongoing ImmuneRACE study (first 160 participants) plus 1,254 subjects from 6 global collaborators. The sample metadata nearly always contained a de-identified subject ID, COVID-19 status, age in years and sex. Where available, HLA class I and class II types were taken from metadata supplied by the sample provider and were not determined by assay-based typing.

Study-wide conclusions, independent of this receptor: The amount of clinical and demographic metadata varied by source and participant and was provided uncurated.

One collaborating source in Seattle enrolled patients during active infection and followed them longitudinally through the course of disease. The collaborating institutions used their own protocols to collect whole blood in K2EDTA tubes. Collaborator samples were shipped for TCRbeta analysis as frozen whole blood, isolated PBMCs, or DNA extracted from either sample type. According to the germline V gene (reference sequence), CDR1 reads LNHDA and CDR2 reads SQIVND. From the cysteine through the phenylalanine, the CDR3 covers 14 amino acids. Only the CDR3 region is kept as DNA, spanning 42 bases read in frame from base 1. The V end gives up 6 bases and the J end 2 bases, leaving 6 bases in the junction not matched to a gene. The immunoSEQ Assay, a bias-controlled multiplex PCR, was used to amplify TCRbeta CDR3 regions from genomic DNA. From the authors' description of their analysis: Nucleated cell counts per sample were estimated from amplification of reference gene primers within the assay. Sequence reads were collapsed and filtered to measure the absolute abundance of every unique TCRbeta CDR3 rearrangement. For each sample, productive Simpson clonality was calculated by taking the square root of Simpson's diversity index across productive rearrangements. The table was pulled from immuneACCESS by TCRdb, which kept in-frame rearrangements only. Such tables lose some clones; where checked, under half of the loss comes from unresolved V genes, and the rest has no known cause. The V and J calls and the clone size are those of that table, but D and trimming were determined from the DNA. This sample is represented by 100,000 to 150,000 clones; roughly 74% of them were singletons. The ten top clones hold over 5.5% of the sample.

Sequencing was performed on peripheral blood. The receptor was derived from an elderly man with COVID-19, enrolled during active disease. Rearrangement joined TRBV19 to TRBJ2-7; 8 bases in the middle match TRBD1. The DNA is TGTGCCAGTAGCTCAGGGGGCTCCCCCTACGAGCAGTACTTC. It codes for CASSSGGSPYEQYF.